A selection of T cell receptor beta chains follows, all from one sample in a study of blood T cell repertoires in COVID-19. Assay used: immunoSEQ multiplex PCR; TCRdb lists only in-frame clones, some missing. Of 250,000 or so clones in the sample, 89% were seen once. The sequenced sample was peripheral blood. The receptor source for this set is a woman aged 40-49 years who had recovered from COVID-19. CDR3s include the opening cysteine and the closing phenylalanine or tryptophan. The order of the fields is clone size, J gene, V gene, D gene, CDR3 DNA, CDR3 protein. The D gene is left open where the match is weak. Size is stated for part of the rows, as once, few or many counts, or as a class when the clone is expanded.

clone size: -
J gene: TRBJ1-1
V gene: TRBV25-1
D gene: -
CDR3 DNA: TGTGCCAGCAGTCTAACAGGGCCTACCACTGAAGCTTTCTTT
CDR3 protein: CASSLTGPTTEAFF

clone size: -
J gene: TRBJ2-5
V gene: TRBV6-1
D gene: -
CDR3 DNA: TGTGCCAGCAGTGAAGCCCCGAGGGGGGGTCCAAGACGTGGAGAGACCCAGTACTTC
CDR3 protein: CASSEAPRGGPRRGETQYF

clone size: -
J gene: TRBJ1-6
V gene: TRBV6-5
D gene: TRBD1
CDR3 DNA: TGTGCCAGCAGACCTCAGACAGGGCCTAATTCACCCCTCCACTTT
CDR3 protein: CASRPQTGPNSPLHF

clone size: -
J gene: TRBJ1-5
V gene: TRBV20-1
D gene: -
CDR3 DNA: TGCAGTGCTAGTGGTTCGGGGGTCAGCAATCAGCCCCAGCATTTT
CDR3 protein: CSASGSGVSNQPQHF

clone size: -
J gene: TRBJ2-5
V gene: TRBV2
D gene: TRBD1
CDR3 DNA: TGTGCCAGCGGAGAAACAGGGGGCCTGGAGACCCAGTACTTC
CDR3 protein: CASGETGGLETQYF

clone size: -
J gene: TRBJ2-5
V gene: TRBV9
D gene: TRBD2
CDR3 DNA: TGTGCCAGCAGCGTAGTCGGGGGGTCCCAGTACTTC
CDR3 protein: CASSVVGGSQYF

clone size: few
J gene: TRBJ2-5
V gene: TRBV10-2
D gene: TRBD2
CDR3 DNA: TGCGCCAGCAGTGATCGGGCGGGGGTAGGAAAGACCCAGTACTTC
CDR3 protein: CASSDRAGVGKTQYF

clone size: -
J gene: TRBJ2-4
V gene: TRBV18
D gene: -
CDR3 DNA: TGTGCCAGCTCACCAGGTCCGAGGAACATTCAGTACTTC
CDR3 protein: CASSPGPRNIQYF

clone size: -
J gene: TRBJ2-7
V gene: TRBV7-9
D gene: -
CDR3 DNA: TGTGCCAGCAGCTCCTGGCGGGAATTTGGGTACGAGCAGTACTTC
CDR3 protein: CASSSWREFGYEQYF

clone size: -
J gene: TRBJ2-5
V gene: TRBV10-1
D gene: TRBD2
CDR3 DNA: TGCGCCAGCAGTGTAACTAGCGCGGGGGAGACCCAGTACTTC
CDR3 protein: CASSVTSAGETQYF

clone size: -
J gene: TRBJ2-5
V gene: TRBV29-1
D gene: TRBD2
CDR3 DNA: TGCAGCGTTGAGGTGGGGACTAGCGGGAGTGGGACCCAGTACTTC
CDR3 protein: CSVEVGTSGSGTQYF

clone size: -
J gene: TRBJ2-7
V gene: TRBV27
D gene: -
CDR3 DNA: TGTGCCAGCAGCTACCATTTCATGGGGGGGCAGTACTTC
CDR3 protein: CASSYHFMGGQYF

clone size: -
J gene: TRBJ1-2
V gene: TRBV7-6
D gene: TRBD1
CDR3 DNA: TGTGCCAGCAGCTTAGTTGGGACAGGGGGTTTCGGTGGCTACACCTTC
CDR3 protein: CASSLVGTGGFGGYTF

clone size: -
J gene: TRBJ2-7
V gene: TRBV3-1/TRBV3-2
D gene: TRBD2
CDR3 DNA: TGTGCCAGCAGCCAAGTAGCGGGACAAGCCGAGCAGTACTTC
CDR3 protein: CASSQVAGQAEQYF

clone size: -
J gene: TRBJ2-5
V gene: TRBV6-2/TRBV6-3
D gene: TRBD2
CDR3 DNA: TGTGCCAGCAGTTACTCCGTCCTAGCGGGAGCGGGGGGAGAGACCCAGTACTTC
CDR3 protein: CASSYSVLAGAGGETQYF

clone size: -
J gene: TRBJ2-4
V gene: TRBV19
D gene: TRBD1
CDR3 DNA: TGTGCCAGTAGCCCCGGGACAGAAAACATTCAGTACTTC
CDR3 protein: CASSPGTENIQYF

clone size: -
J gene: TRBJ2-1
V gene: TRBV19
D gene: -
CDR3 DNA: TGTGCCAGTAATACTCGGAGGAGCTCCTACAATGAGCAGTTCTTC
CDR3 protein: CASNTRRSSYNEQFF

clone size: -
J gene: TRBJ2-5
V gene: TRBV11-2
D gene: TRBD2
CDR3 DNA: TGTGCCAGCAGCTCCGGGACTAGCGGGGGGTGGAGGGAGACCCAGTACTTC
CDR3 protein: CASSSGTSGGWRETQYF

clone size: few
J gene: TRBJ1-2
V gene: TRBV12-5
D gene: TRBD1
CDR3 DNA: TGTGCTAGTGGTTTGGAGGGGGACAGGGCTAGCTATGGCTACACCTTC
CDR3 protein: CASGLEGDRASYGYTF

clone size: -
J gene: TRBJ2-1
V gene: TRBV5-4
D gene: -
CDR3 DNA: TGTGCCAGCAGCGCGGACTATAGCTCCTACAATGAGCAGTTCTTC
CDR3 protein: CASSADYSSYNEQFF

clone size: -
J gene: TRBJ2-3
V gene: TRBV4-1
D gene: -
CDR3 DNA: TGCGCCAGCAGCCAAGAGGGGGCGGGGGCCTCAGATACGCAGTATTTT
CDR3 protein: CASSQEGAGASDTQYF

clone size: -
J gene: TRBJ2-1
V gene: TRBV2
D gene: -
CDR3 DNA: TGTGCCAGCAGTGAAGGCGGCAGTTCCTACAATGAGCAGTTCTTC
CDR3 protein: CASSEGGSSYNEQFF

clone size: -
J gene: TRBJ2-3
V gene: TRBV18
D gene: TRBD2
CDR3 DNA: TGTGCCAGCTCACCACCTTCACTAGCGGGAGGGGATACGCAGTATTTT
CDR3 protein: CASSPPSLAGGDTQYF

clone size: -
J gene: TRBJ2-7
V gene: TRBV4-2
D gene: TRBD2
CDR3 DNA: TGTGCCAGCAGCCAAGACGGGACTAGCGGCTACGAGCAGTACTTC
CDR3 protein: CASSQDGTSGYEQYF

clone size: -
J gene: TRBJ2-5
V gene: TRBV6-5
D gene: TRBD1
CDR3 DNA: TGTGCCAGCAGCACAGGGGGCGCGGAGACCCAGTACTTC
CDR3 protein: CASSTGGAETQYF

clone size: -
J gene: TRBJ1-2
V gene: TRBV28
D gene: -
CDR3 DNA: TGTGCCAGCAGTTTGGAGGGTTATGGCTACACCTTC
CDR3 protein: CASSLEGYGYTF

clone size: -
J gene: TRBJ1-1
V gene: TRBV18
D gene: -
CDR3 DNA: TGTGCCAGCTCTCCTTACGGACAGACGAACACTGAAGCTTTCTTT
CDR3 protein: CASSPYGQTNTEAFF

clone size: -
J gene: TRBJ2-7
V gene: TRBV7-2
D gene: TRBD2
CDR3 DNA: TGTGCCAGCTGTATAGCGGGGGGGCCCTTATACGAGCAGTACTTC
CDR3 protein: CASCIAGGPLYEQYF

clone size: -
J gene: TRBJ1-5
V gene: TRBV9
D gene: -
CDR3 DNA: TGTGCCAGCAGCCCAGGGCAGTTCAATCAGCCCCAGCATTTT
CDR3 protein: CASSPGQFNQPQHF

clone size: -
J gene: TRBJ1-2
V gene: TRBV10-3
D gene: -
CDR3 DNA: TGTGCCATCAGTGAGTCGGGGGCGGGCTACACCTTC
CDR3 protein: CAISESGAGYTF

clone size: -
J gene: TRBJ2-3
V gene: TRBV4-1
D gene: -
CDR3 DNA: TGCGCCAGCAGCCACGAGAACTTCTACGGCACAGATACGCAGTATTTT
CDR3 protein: CASSHENFYGTDTQYF

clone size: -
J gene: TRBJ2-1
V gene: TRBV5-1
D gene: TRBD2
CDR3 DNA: TGCGCCAGCAGCTTGGGGGAGGGTGGTGAGCAGTTCTTC
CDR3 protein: CASSLGEGGEQFF

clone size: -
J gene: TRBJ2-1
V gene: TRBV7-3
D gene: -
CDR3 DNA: TGTGCCAGCAGCCGCGGGGACTCTTCCTACAATGAGCAGTTCTTC
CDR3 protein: CASSRGDSSYNEQFF

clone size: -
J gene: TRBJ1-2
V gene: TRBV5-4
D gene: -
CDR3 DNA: TGTGCCAGCAGACCCGGGACACAGGACTTGAGGGGCTACACCTTC
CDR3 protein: CASRPGTQDLRGYTF

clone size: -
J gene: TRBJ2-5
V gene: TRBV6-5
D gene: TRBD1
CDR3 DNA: TGTGCCAGCAGTTGGACAGGCCAAGAGACCCAGTACTTC
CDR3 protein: CASSWTGQETQYF

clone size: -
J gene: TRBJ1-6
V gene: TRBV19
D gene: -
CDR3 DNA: TGTGCCAGTAGTATAGGGGCAGGGGCTAGCTCCTATAATTCACCCCTCCACTTT
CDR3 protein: CASSIGAGASSYNSPLHF

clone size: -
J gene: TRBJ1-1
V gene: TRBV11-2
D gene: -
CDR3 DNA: TGTGCCAGCAGCTTAGATCGGGGAGGAGAAGCTTTCTTT
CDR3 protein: CASSLDRGGEAFF

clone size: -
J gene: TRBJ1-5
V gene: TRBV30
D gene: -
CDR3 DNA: TGTGCCTGGAGTGGTAAAGGGGCGAATAGCAATCAGCCCCAGCATTTT
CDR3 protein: CAWSGKGANSNQPQHF

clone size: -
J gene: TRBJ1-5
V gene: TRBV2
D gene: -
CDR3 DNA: TGTGCCAGCAATCTCGACAGTCGGAGTCAGCCCCAGCATTTT
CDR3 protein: CASNLDSRSQPQHF

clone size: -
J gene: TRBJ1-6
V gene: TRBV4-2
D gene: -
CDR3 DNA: TGTGCCAGCAGTCAGGGCGACAGCCTAAATTCACCCCTCCACTTT
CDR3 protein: CASSQGDSLNSPLHF

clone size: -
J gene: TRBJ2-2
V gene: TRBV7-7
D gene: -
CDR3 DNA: TGTGCCAGCAGCTTAGGAACGGGGGAGATCTCCGGGGAGCTGTTTTTT
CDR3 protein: CASSLGTGEISGELFF

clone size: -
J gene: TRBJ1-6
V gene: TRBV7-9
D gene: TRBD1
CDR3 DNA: TGTGCCACAGGACAGGCACGGGCTTCACCCCTCCACTTT
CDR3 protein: CATGQARASPLHF

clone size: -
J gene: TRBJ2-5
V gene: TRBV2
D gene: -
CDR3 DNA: TGTGCCAGCAACAGGGAATCGGAGACCCAGTACTTC
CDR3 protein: CASNRESETQYF

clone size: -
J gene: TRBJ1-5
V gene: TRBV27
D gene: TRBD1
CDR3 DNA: TGTGCCAGCAGGGGGACAGGACTTCCGTATAGCAATCAGCCCCAGCATTTT
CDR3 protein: CASRGTGLPYSNQPQHF

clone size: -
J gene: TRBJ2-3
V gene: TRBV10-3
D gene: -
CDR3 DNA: TGTGCCATCAGTGATAAGCGTCCAGATACGCAGTATTTT
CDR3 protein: CAISDKRPDTQYF

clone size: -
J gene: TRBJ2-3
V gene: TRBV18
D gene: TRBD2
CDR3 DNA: TGTGCCAGCTCATCTAGCGGGGATGGAGATACGCAGTATTTT
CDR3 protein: CASSSSGDGDTQYF

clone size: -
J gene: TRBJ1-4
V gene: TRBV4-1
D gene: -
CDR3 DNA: TGCGCCAGCAGCCAAGTCCCCGGACAGTATAATGAAAAACTGTTTTTT
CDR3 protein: CASSQVPGQYNEKLFF

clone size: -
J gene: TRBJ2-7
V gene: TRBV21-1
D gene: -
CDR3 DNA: TGTGCCAGCAGCAAAAGAGGAGCATACGAGCAGTACTTC
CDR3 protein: CASSKRGAYEQYF

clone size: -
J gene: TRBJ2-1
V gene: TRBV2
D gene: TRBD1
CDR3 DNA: TGTGCCAGCAACCGGGACAGGGTGAGCGAGCAGTTCTTC
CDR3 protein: CASNRDRVSEQFF

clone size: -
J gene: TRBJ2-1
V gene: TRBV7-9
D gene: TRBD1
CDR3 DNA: TGTGCCAGCAGCTCCAGGGGGCCAGATGAGCAGTTCTTC
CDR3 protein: CASSSRGPDEQFF

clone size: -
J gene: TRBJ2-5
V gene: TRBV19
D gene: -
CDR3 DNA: TGTGCCAGTAGCGCCCGGGGTAGGGCCCTACAAGAGACCCAGTACTTC
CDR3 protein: CASSARGRALQETQYF

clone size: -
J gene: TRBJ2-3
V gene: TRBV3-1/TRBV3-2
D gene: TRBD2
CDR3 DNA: TGTGCCAGCAGCCAGAGACTAGCGGGAGTGGATACGCAGTATTTT
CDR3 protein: CASSQRLAGVDTQYF

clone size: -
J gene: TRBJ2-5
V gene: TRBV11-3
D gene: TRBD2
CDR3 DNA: TGTGCCAGCAGCACATTCACCGGGACTAGCGGGGTGCAAGAGACCCAGTACTTC
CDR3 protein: CASSTFTGTSGVQETQYF

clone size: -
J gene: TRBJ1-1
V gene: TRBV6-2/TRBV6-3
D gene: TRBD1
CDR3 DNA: TGTGCCAGCAGTCCGCCAACCCCCCGTTGGACAGGGGGCGCGGGGGTTGAAGCTTTCTTT
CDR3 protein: CASSPPTPRWTGGAGVEAFF

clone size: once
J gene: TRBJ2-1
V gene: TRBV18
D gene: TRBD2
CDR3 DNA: TGTGCCAGCTCACCATGGCTAGCGGGTAGCTCCTACAATGAGCAGTTCTTC
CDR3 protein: CASSPWLAGSSYNEQFF

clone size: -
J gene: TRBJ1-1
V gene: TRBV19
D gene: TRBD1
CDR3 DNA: TGTGCCAGTAGAACAGGGGTGGTCAACACTGAAGCTTTCTTT
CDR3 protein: CASRTGVVNTEAFF

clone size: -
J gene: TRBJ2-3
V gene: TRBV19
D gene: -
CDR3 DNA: TGTGCCAGTAGTATAGGCCTAGCAGATACGCAGTATTTT
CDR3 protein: CASSIGLADTQYF

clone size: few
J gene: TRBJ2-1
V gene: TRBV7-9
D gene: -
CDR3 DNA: TGTGCCAGCATCCCGACTAGTTCCGCCTACAATGAGCAGTTCTTC
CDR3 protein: CASIPTSSAYNEQFF

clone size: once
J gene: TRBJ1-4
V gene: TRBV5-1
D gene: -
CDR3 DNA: TGCGCCAGCAGCCCGGAGGGTACTGGGGGATATGAAAAACTGTTTTTT
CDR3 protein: CASSPEGTGGYEKLFF

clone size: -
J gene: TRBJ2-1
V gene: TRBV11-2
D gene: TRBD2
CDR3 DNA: TGTGCCAGCAGCTCAACGCGGGGACTAGCCTTTATTGAGCAGTTCTTC
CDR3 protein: CASSSTRGLAFIEQFF